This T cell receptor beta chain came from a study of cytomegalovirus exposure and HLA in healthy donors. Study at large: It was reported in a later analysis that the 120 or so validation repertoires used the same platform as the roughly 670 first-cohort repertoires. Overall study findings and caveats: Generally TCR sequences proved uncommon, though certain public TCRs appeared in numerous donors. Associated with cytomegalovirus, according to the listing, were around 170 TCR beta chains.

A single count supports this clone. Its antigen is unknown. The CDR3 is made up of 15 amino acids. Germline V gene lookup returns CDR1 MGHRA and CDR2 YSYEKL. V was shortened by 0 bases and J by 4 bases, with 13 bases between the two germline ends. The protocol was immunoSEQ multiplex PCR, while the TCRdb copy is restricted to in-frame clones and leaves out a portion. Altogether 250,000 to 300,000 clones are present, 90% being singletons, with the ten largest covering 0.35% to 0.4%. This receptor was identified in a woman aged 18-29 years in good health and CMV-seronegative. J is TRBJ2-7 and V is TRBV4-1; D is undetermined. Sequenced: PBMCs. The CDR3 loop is CASSQDSYINYEQYF. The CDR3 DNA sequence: TGCGCCAGCAGCCAAGACAGTTACATAAATTACGAGCAGTACTTC.